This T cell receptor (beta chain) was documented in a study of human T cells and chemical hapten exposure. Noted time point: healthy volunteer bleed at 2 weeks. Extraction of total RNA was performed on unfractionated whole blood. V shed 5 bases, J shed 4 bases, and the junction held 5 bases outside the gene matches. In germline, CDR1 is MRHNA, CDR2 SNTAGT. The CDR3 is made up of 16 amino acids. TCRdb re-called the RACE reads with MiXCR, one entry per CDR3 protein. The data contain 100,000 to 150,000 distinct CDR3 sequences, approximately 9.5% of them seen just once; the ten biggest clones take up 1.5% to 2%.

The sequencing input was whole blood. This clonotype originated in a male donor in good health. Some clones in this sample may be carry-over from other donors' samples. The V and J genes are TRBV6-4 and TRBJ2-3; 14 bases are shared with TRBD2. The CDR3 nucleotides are TGTGCCAGCAGTCCCTCGGGACTAGCGGGAGCAGATACGCAGTATTTT. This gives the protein CASSPSGLAGADTQYF.